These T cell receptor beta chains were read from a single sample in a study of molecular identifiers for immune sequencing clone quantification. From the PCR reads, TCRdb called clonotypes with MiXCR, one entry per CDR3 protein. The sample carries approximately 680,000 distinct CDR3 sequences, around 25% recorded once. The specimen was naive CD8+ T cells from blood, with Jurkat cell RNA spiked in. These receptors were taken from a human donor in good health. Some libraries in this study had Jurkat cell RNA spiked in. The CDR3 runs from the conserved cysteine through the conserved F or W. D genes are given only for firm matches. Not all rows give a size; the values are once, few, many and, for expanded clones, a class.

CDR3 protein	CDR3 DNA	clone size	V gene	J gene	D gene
CASSITSGRAGEQYF	TGTGCCAGTAGTATCACTAGCGGGAGGGCGGGAGAGCAGTACTTC	.	TRBV19	TRBJ2-7	TRBD2
CASGPGQPTDTQYF	TGTGCCAGCGGTCCGGGACAGCCCACAGATACGCAGTATTTT	many	TRBV2	TRBJ2-3	TRBD1
CATSGSAGKTLSYWWEKETQYF	TGTGCCACCAGCGGCTCAGCGGGGAAGACACTCTCTTATTGGTGGGAGAAAGAGACCCAGTACTTC	few	TRBV15	TRBJ2-5	TRBD2
CASSQEFGQVNTEAFF	TGCGCCAGCAGCCAAGAATTCGGTCAAGTGAACACTGAAGCTTTCTTT	many	TRBV4-1	TRBJ1-1	.
CAWSLGSQETQYF	TGTGCCTGGAGTTTAGGGTCCCAAGAGACCCAGTACTTC	.	TRBV30	TRBJ2-5	.
CASEGPDYGYTF	TGTGCCAGTGAGGGGCCCGACTATGGCTACACCTTC	few	TRBV7-2	TRBJ1-2	.
CASSPDKAEAFF	TGTGCCAGCAGCCCGGACAAAGCTGAAGCTTTCTTT	.	TRBV7-8	TRBJ1-1	.
CASSGYLRGINNEQYF	TGTGCCAGCAGCGGTTACTTGCGGGGAATCAACAATGAGCAGTACTTC	.	TRBV6-5	TRBJ2-7	.
CASSILQGNQPQHF	TGTGCCAGTAGTATATTACAGGGTAATCAGCCCCAGCATTTT	.	TRBV19	TRBJ1-5	.
CPSSPNRDQPQHF	TGTCCCAGCAGTCCCAACAGGGATCAGCCCCAGCATTTT	.	TRBV27	TRBJ1-5	.
CASSPLDRDYEQYF	TGTGCCAGCAGCCCACTCGACAGGGACTACGAGCAGTACTTC	.	TRBV5-4	TRBJ2-7	TRBD1
CASSYLPGQGTYEQYF	TGTGCCAGCAGTTACCTTCCGGGACAGGGGACCTACGAGCAGTACTTC	.	TRBV28	TRBJ2-7	TRBD1
CASSITSGSFNEQFF	TGTGCCAGTAGTATTACTAGCGGGAGCTTTAATGAGCAGTTCTTC	.	TRBV19	TRBJ2-1	TRBD2
CASSLETGQSSGNTIYF	TGCGCCAGCAGCCTTGAAACAGGGCAGAGCTCTGGAAACACCATATATTTT	many	TRBV5-1	TRBJ1-3	.
CASSLELTYNEQFF	TGTGCCAGCAGCTTAGAACTGACCTACAATGAGCAGTTCTTC	many	TRBV7-2	TRBJ2-1	.
CSVEPLRVPGYTF	TGCAGCGTTGAACCCCTCAGGGTTCCTGGCTACACCTTC	many	TRBV29-1	TRBJ1-2	.
CASSLISAALEPQYF	TGTGCCAGCAGCCTAATCTCAGCCGCCCTAGAGCCCCAGTACTTC	.	TRBV11-2	TRBJ2-5	.
CASSQGQGYTEAFF	TGTGCCAGCAGTCAAGGACAGGGATACACTGAAGCTTTCTTT	many	TRBV7-6	TRBJ1-1	TRBD1
CASSTTSLSGKSPNTGELFF	TGTGCCAGCAGTACAACCTCGCTTAGCGGGAAAAGCCCGAACACCGGGGAGCTGTTTTTT	many	TRBV7-9	TRBJ2-2	TRBD2
CASSFTPGEETQYF	TGTGCCAGCAGTTTCACACCGGGGGAAGAGACCCAGTACTTC	many	TRBV28	TRBJ2-5	.
CASSVFPMANGEHTNTQYF	TGTGCCAGCAGCGTTTTCCCGATGGCTAACGGGGAGCACACAAATACACAGTATTTT	.	TRBV5-3	TRBJ2-3	.
CASRAGTTYEQYF	TGTGCCAGCAGAGCCGGGACTACCTACGAGCAGTACTTC	.	TRBV7-9	TRBJ2-7	TRBD2
CAWSKGQPQHF	TGTGCCTGGAGTAAGGGTCAGCCCCAGCATTTT	.	TRBV30	TRBJ1-5	.
CASSAILAGVDEQYF	TGTGCCAGCAGCGCCATTCTAGCGGGAGTAGACGAGCAGTACTTC	few	TRBV7-9	TRBJ2-7	TRBD2
CASSLEGKTDTQYF	TGTGCCAGCAGCTTAGAGGGTAAAACAGATACGCAGTATTTT	many	TRBV13	TRBJ2-3	.
CASSQPGGPYEQYF	TGTGCCAGCAGCCAGCCAGGGGGGCCCTACGAGCAGTACTTC	few	TRBV4-2	TRBJ2-7	.